The 19 T cell receptor beta chains presented below share a single source sample, sequenced in a study of beta chain features in type 1 diabetes. Every bit of the isolated RNA underwent reverse transcription, so sequencing read expressed TCRB transcripts. This table comes from immunoSEQ multiplex PCR, and its TCRdb copy is limited to in-frame clones, with some not included. This sample has approximately 40,000 clones, with around 50% found just once. Sequenced sample: stem cell memory CD4+ T cells from blood. Every receptor here comes from a young woman in good health.

The rearrangement joins TRBV28 to TRBJ2-6, with 8 nucleotides matching TRBD1. J gave up 2 bases and V 7 bases, and 10 bases lay outside the gene matches. CDR3 size: 17 residues. Germline CDR1 and CDR2: MDHEN and SYDVKM. The CDR3 sequence is CASKSSQGAAGANVLTF. CDR3 bases: TGTGCCAGCAAAAGCAGCCAGGGGGCCGCTGGGGCCAACGTCCTGACTTTC.

The chain uses TRBV9 and TRBJ2-1; 7 bases align to TRBD1. Germline V gives CDR1 SGDLS, CDR2 YYNGEE. V trimming: 0 bases; J trimming: 5 bases; junction bases outside the gene matches: 8. There are 16 residues in the CDR3. For the CDR3, the DNA is TGTGCCAGCAGCGTAGATACAGGGGCGGTCCACAATGAGCAGTTCTTC. Its protein is CASSVDTGAVHNEQFF.

The CDR3, as DNA: TGTGCCATCAGTACAGGTACCGACAATGAGCAGTTCTTC. It yields the protein CAISTGTDNEQFF. The chain links TRBV10-3 to TRBJ2-1; perhaps TRBD1 as D (5 bases). Trimming took off 5 bases at V and 5 bases at J, with 10 bases between the two ends. Germline values: CDR1 ENHRY, CDR2 SYGVKD. CDR3 length: 13 residues.

The sample holds one count of this clone. V usage is TRBV7-9 and J usage is TRBJ2-1, with D possibly TRBD1 on 6 matching bases. Germline CDR1 reads SEHNR; CDR2 reads FQNEAQ (reference sequence). This CDR3 spans 11 amino acids. V was clipped by 1 base and J by 15 bases, with 10 bases between them. The CDR3 spells CASSLEGVGFF. For the CDR3, the DNA is TGTGCCAGCAGCTTAGAGGGGGTTGGGTTCTTC.

Only a few counts were recorded for this clone. This chain uses TRBV7-9 with TRBJ1-1; TRBD1 aligns across 7 bases. Trimming took 6 bases from V and 4 from J; bases not matched to a gene: 8. The germline V gene encodes CDR1 SEHNR and CDR2 FQNEAQ (reference sequence). The CDR3 is 14 residues long. The CDR3 reads CASSLQGSGTEAFF. The CDR3 DNA reads TGTGCCAGCAGTTTACAGGGGAGCGGCACTGAAGCTTTCTTT.

This chain connects TRBV29-1 to TRBJ2-7, with 9 bases matching TRBD1. The CDR3 loop spans 13 amino acids. The V segment lost 6 bases and the J segment 4 bases; nucleotides outside the gene matches: 7. The V gene's germline CDR1 is SQVTM and CDR2 ANQGSEA. The DNA for the CDR3 is TGCAGCGTAACCGGGACAGGGTTATACGAGCAGTACTTC. It translates to CSVTGTGLYEQYF.

This clone was detected only once. The V gene is TRBV7-2, the J gene TRBJ1-4; 7 nucleotides line up with TRBD1. From germline, CDR1 is SGHTA and CDR2 FQGNSA. V lost 6 bases to trimming and J lost 4 bases; unmatched junction nucleotides: 8. This CDR3 has 15 residues. CDR3 DNA: TGTGCCAGCAGGCCGCAGGGGGTTAGTAATGAAAAACTGTTTTTT. Its translation is CASRPQGVSNEKLFF. The full variable domain, with the rest looked up from reference TRBV7-2 and TRBJ1-4, is GAGVSQSPSNKVTEKGKDVELRCDPISGHTALYWYRQSLGQGLEFLIYFQGNSAPDKSGLPSDRFSAERTGGSVSTLTIQRTQQEDSAVYLCASRPQGVSNEKLFFGSGTQLSVL.

V is TRBV7-3 and J is TRBJ2-1; a possible D gene is TRBD2 (6 bases). CDR3 size: 15 residues. The V gene lost 4 bases and the J gene lost 2 bases, with 12 bases spanning the gap. CDR1 and CDR2 from the germline V gene are SGHTA and FQGTGA. The CDR3 DNA sequence: TGTGCCAGCAGCTCGGATAGCGGAACCTACAATGAGCAGTTCTTC. This translates into CASSSDSGTYNEQFF. The full variable domain, in which reference TRBV7-3 and TRBJ2-1 provide the parts outside the CDR3, is GAGVSQTPSNKVTEKGKYVELRCDPISGHTALYWYRQSLGQGPEFLIYFQGTGAADDSGLPNDRFFAVRPEGSVSTLKIQRTERGDSAVYLCASSSDSGTYNEQFFGPGTRLTVL.

The chain has TRBV30 and TRBJ2-4, with 7 bases aligning to TRBD1. The CDR3 has 20 residues. Germline CDR1 is GTSNPN and CDR2 is SVGIG (reference sequence). Trimming cost V 0 bases and J 0 bases; bases outside gene matches: 17. CDR3 bases: TGTGCCTGGAGTGTACGAACTCCCAGGGGGAGATTTCTAGCCAAAAACATTCAGTACTTC. Its translation: CAWSVRTPRGRFLAKNIQYF. The entire variable domain, with the rest obtained from reference TRBV30 and TRBJ2-4, is as follows: SQTIHQWPATLVQPVGSPLSLECTVEGTSNPNLYWYRQAAGRGLQLLFYSVGIGQISSEVPQNLSASRPQDRQFILSSKKLLLSDSGFYLCAWSVRTPRGRFLAKNIQYFGAGTRLSVL.

V is TRBV18 and J is TRBJ2-1; 14 nucleotides match TRBD2. The CDR3 is 15 residues long. In germline, CDR1 is KGHSH, CDR2 LQKENI. With 4 bases clipped from V and 10 bases from J, the junction kept 6 bases outside the gene matches. The CDR3 sequence: CASSLGTSGRDEQFF. The CDR3 DNA follows: TGTGCCAGCTCACTCGGGACTAGCGGGAGAGACGAGCAGTTCTTC.

This clone was seen a few times. The chain has TRBV7-2 and TRBJ2-3; tentative D call: TRBD2 (5 bases). CDR1 and CDR2 from the germline V gene are SGHTA and FQGNSA. Trimming removed 4 bases from V and 6 bases from J, with 11 bases in between. There are 13 residues in the CDR3. This chain's CDR3 is CASSSAARDTQYF. The CDR3 DNA reads TGTGCCAGCAGCTCAGCGGCTCGCGATACGCAGTATTTT.

The chain uses TRBV6-6 and TRBJ1-2; TRBD1 matches 12 bases. J was trimmed by 7 bases and V by 10 bases; bases with no gene match: 10. CDR1 MNHNY and CDR2 SVGAGI come from the germline V gene (reference sequence). The CDR3 runs to 14 residues. CDR3 nucleotides: TGTGCCACCCTAAGGGGACAGGGGGCGGCTGGCTACACCTTC. Its translation: CATLRGQGAAGYTF.

In this sample, this clone turned up a few times. CDR3 DNA sequence: TGTGCCAGCAGCGCCATTACAGGGTTCCAAGAGACCCAGTACTTC. Translation: CASSAITGFQETQYF. This sequence joins TRBV28 and TRBJ2-5; TRBD1 is a possible D gene (6 bases). The germline V gene encodes CDR1 MDHEN and CDR2 SYDVKM. Trimming shortened V by 6 bases and J by 1 base, and 15 bases separated the two germline ends. The length of the CDR3 is 15 residues.

The rearrangement uses TRBV27 and TRBJ1-1, with D tentatively TRBD1 (6 bases). Trimming removed 5 bases from V and 2 bases from J, with 12 bases in between. The CDR3 length is 14 residues. The germline V gene has CDR1 MNHEY and CDR2 SMNVEV (reference sequence). CDR3 bases: TGTGCCAGCAGTAAGTCGACAGGAAACACTGAAGCTTTCTTT. Protein sequence: CASSKSTGNTEAFF.

This clone was seen only a few times. The rearrangement uses TRBV6-5 and TRBJ2-1; TRBD2 matches at 9 bases. Germline-derived CDR1 and CDR2 are MNHEY and SVGAGI. The CDR3 has 15 amino acids. The J segment lost 4 bases and the V segment lost 6 bases, leaving 7 bases of the junction unmatched. The CDR3 DNA sequence: TGTGCCAGCAGACGGACTAGCGCTGTTTACAATGAGCAGTTCTTC. Its protein product is CASRRTSAVYNEQFF.

The chain joins TRBV7-9 to TRBJ1-2; 8 positions match TRBD1. Germline loops: CDR1 SEHNR, CDR2 FQNEAQ (reference sequence). The CDR3 extends over 19 amino acids. The V gene end was trimmed by 5 bases and the J gene end by 9 bases; junction bases not matched to a gene: 26. The CDR3 here is CASSALYSRDRWLAVSYTF. The CDR3, as DNA: TGTGCCAGCAGCGCTCTGTATAGCCGGGACAGGTGGCTGGCGGTGAGCTACACCTTC.

A few counts support this clone. The chain is built from TRBV7-3 and TRBJ2-7; maybe TRBD2 (7 bases). Germline CDR1 and CDR2: SGHTA and FQGTGA. V lost 7 bases and J 7 bases, leaving 14 bases between the germline ends. This CDR3 contains 12 residues. CDR3 residues: CASTLGGGEQYF. In nucleotides, the CDR3 is TGTGCCAGCACCCTGGGAGGGGGAGAGCAGTACTTC.

The V and J genes are TRBV27 and TRBJ2-7; a weak D match, TRBD2 (6 bases). V was shortened by 5 bases and J by 5 bases, with 13 bases between the two germline ends. The CDR3 totals 13 residues. Germline-derived CDR1 and CDR2 are MNHEY and SMNVEV (reference sequence). CDR3 sequence: CASSRREVNEQYF. As DNA, the CDR3 is TGTGCCAGCAGTAGGAGGGAGGTGAACGAGCAGTACTTC.

V is TRBV7-8 and J is TRBJ2-2, with D possibly matching TRBD1 (6 bases). CDR3 size: 16 residues. In germline, CDR1 is SGHVS, CDR2 FQNEAQ. V shed 5 bases and J shed 1 base, with 14 bases lying between them. The CDR3 loop is CASSLPPDRNTGELFF. CDR3 DNA: TGTGCCAGCAGCCTCCCGCCGGACAGGAACACCGGGGAGCTGTTTTTT.